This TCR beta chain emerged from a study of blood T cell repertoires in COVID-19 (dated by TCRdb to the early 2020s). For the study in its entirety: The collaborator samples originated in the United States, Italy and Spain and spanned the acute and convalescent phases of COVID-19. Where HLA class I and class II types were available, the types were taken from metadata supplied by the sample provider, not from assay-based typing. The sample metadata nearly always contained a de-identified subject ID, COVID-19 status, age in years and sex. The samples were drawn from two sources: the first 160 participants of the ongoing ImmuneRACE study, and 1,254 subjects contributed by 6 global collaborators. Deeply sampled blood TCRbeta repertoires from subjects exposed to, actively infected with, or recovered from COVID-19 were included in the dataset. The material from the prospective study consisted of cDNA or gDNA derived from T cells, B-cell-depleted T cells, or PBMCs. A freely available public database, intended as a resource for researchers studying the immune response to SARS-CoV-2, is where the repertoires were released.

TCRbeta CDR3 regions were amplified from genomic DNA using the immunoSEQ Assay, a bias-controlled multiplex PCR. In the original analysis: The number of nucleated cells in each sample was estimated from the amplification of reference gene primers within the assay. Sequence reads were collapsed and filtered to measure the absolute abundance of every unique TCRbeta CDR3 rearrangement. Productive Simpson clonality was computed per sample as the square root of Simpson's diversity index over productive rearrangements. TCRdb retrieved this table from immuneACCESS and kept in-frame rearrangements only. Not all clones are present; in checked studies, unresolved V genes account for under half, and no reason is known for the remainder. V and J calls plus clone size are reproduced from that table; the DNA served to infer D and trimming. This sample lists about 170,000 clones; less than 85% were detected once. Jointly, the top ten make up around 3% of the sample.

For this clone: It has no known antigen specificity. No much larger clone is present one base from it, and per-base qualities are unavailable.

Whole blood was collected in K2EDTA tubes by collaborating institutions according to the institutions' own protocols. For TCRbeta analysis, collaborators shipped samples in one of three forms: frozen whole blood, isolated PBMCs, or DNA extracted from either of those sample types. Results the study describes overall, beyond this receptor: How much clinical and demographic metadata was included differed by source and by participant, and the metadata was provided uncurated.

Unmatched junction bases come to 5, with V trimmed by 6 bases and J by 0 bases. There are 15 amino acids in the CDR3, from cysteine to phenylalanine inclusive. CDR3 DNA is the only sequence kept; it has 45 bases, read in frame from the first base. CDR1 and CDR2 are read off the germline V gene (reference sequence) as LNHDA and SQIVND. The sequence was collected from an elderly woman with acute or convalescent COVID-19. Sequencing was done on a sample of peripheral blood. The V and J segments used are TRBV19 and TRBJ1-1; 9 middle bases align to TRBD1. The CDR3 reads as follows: CASRRDRDMNTEAFF. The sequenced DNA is TGTGCCAGTAGGAGGGACAGGGATATGAACACTGAAGCTTTCTTT.